This TCR beta chain was captured in a study of PD-1 blockade in classical Hodgkin lymphoma. Specified time point: newly diagnosed, previously untreated cHL patient sample. Comparison used PBMCs from newly diagnosed, untreated classical Hodgkin lymphoma. Germline trimming cut 6 bases from V and 2 bases from J; bases unmatched to any gene: 9. The length of the CDR3 is 15 residues. CDR1 and CDR2 from the germline V gene are MNHEY and SMNVEV (reference sequence). Method: immunoSEQ multiplex PCR; TCRdb's copy keeps in-frame clones and lacks some. The sample includes fewer than 40,000 clones, roughly 94% of them seen just once.

The TCR sequence derives from a human donor with classical Hodgkin lymphoma. V and J are TRBV27 and TRBJ1-1; TRBD1 matches at 7 bases. Sequenced sample: peripheral blood mononuclear cells (PBMCs). The CDR3 DNA follows: TGTGCCAGCAGCCCTTTCGGGACAGCCAACACTGAAGCTTTCTTT. Its protein product is CASSPFGTANTEAFF.